The sample holds many counts of the clone carrying this T cell receptor beta chain. Its antigen is not identified. This sample stems from a study of molecular identifiers for immune sequencing clone quantification. Study-wide results and limits: Highly expanded clone sizes could end up underestimated if a barcode were shared by identical TCR molecules. More than 97% of effector molecules, versus under 1% of naive-cell molecules, belonged to clones above 20 RNA copies.

Sorting recovered naive CD8 T cells on a CD8+CD4-CCR7+CD45RA+ profile. Germline V gene data show CDR1 as SGHKS and CDR2 as YYEKEE (reference sequence). Trimming removed 4 bases at V and 7 bases at J, with 17 bases between. The CDR3 has 15 residues. TCRdb used MiXCR to reprocess the PCR reads, holding one entry per CDR3 protein. This table holds hundreds of thousands of distinct CDR3 sequences, just under 20% found once. The genes are TRBV5-5 and TRBJ2-2; D is uncertain. The receptor was isolated from a human donor in good health. Some libraries in this study had Jurkat cell RNA spiked in. Sequenced material: naive CD8+ T cells from blood, with Jurkat cell RNA spiked in. Subset given: FACS-sorted CD8+CD4-CCR7+CD45RA+ naive T cells. CDR3 amino acids: CASSHGEFLGGELFF. The CDR3 DNA is TGTGCCAGCAGCCATGGAGAGTTTCTGGGCGGGGAGCTGTTTTTT.